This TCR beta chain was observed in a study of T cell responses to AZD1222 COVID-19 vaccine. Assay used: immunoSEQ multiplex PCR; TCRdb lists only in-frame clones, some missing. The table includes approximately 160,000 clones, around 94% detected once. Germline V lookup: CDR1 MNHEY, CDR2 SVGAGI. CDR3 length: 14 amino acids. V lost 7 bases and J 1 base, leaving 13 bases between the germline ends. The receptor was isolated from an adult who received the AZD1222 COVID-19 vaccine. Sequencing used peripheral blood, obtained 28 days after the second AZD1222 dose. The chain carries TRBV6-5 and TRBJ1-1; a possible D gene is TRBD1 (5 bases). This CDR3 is CASTGTMGNTEAFF. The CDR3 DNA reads TGTGCCAGCACCGGGACGATGGGGAACACTGAAGCTTTCTTT.